Sequencing of this T cell receptor beta chain was carried out in a study of control samples from healthy donors and cancer patients (dated by TCRdb to about 2020). Notes on this clone: Its antigen is still unknown. No qualities accompany the bases; no much larger clone lies one base away.

As encoded in the germline V gene (reference sequence), CDR1 is LNHDA while CDR2 is SQIVND. The CDR3 runs 12 residues from the cysteine to the phenylalanine. Solely the CDR3 DNA is kept, with 36 bases framed from the first base. Trimming at the junction amounts to 4 bases on V and 7 bases on J, and the germline ends lie 10 bases apart. Libraries were built with the immunoSEQ multiplex PCR assay. This is the immuneACCESS table as TCRdb keeps it, with only in-frame sequences that have V and J called. A part of the clones is gone; compared with another copy, unresolved V genes explain less than half, and the rest is unexplained. Counted in this sample were 150,000 to 200,000 clones; around 94% of them appeared once. The biggest ten clones account for about 1.4% of the sample.

The sequencing sample was made of blood. The V gene is TRBV19 and the J gene is TRBJ1-2; tentative D gene TRBD1, with 5 bases matching. The clonotype comes from a woman in her late teens or twenties in good health. The CDR3 protein sequence reads: CASSRTLFGYTF. The DNA sequence reads TGTGCCAGTAGTAGGACACTTTTTGGCTACACCTTC.